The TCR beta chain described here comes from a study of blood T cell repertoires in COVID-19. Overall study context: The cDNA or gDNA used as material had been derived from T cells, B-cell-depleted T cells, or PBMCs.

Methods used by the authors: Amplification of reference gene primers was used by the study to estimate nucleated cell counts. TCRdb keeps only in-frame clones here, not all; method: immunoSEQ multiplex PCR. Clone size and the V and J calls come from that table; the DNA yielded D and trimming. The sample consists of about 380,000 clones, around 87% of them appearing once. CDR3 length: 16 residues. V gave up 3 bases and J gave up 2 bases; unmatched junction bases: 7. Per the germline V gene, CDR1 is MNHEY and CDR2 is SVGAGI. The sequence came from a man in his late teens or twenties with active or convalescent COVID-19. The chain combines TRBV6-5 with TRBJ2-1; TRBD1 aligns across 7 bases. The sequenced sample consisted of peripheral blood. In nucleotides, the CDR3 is TGTGCCAGCAGTTATACGGGACAGTCCACCTACAATGAGCAGTTCTTC. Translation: CASSYTGQSTYNEQFF.